Shown below are 18 T cell receptor beta chains from a single sample sequenced in a study of blood T cells in healthy people across ages (dated by TCRdb to the mid-2010s). Libraries were prepared through 5' RACE. Sequencer: Illumina HiSeq 2500. A second PCR of roughly 7 to 12 cycles was run with a J-beta primer mix and a sample-barcoded 5' primer. TCRdb reworked the public reads: Q25 trimming with fastp, MiXCR clone assembly, productive beta chains retained. Each record represents a unique CDR3 protein, reported with the most common genes and DNA among its rows. In this sample the table shows a few hundred thousand distinct CDR3 sequences, about 27% of which occur a single time. The ten largest clones capture over 3.5% of the sample. The same sample was also studied in work on T cells of mothers and their children.

Sequenced sample: blood. The receptor source for this set is a boy aged 2 to 10 in good health.

The rearrangement uses TRBV20-1 and TRBJ2-7, with 10 nucleotides matching TRBD2. The CDR3 consists of 17 residues. J lost 4 bases, V lost 1 base, and 13 bases had no gene match. CDR1 and CDR2 from the germline V gene are DFQATT and SNEGSKA (reference sequence). CDR3: CSARGLILAGVLYEQYF. DNA of the CDR3: TGCAGTGCTAGAGGACTGATTCTAGCGGGAGTCCTATACGAGCAGTACTTC.

The rearrangement links TRBV4-1 to TRBJ2-2; D is uncertain. CDR1 MGHRA and CDR2 YSYEKL come from the germline V gene. The CDR3 is 13 residues long. Deletions cut 2 bases from V and 0 bases from J, with 1 base between. The CDR3 here is CASSQTNTGELFF. The CDR3 DNA reads TGCGCCAGCAGCCAAACGAACACCGGGGAGCTGTTTTTT.

The J gene is TRBJ2-1, the V gene TRBV3-1; tentative D call: TRBD2 (6 bases). Germline CDR1 is LGHDT and CDR2 is YNNKEL (reference sequence). This CDR3 spans 16 amino acids. Trimming shortened V by 6 bases and J by 4 bases, and 19 bases separated the two germline ends. The chain's CDR3 is CASSHLGTGVYNEQFF. The DNA for the CDR3 is TGTGCCAGCAGTCATTTAGGGACGGGGGTTTACAATGAGCAGTTCTTC.

The chain joins TRBV12-3 or TRBV12-4 to TRBJ2-2; 11 nucleotides align to TRBD1. The CDR3 covers 15 residues. J lost 6 bases, V lost 8 bases, and 8 bases had no gene match. CDR3 coding DNA: TGTGCCAGCGGGGAGCCGGGACAGGGGGCCGGGGAGCTGTTTTTT. This sequence encodes CASGEPGQGAGELFF.

This clonotype has just a few counts. DNA of the CDR3: TGTGCCAGCACCCGGACAGGGCGGTACGAGCAGTACTTC. Translating it yields CASTRTGRYEQYF. The J gene is TRBJ2-7, the V gene TRBV7-9, with 8 positions matching TRBD1. CDR1 is SEHNR, CDR2 FQNEAQ, per germline (reference sequence). The CDR3 covers 13 residues. J was trimmed by 4 bases and V by 7 bases; bases with no gene match: 6. The full variable domain, in which reference TRBV7-9 and TRBJ2-7 provide the parts outside the CDR3, is DTGVSQNPRHKITKRGQNVTFRCDPISEHNRLYWYRQTLGQGPEFLTYFQNEAQLEKSRLLSDRFSAERPKGSFSTLEIQRTEQGDSAMYLCASTRTGRYEQYFGPGTRLTVT.

The rearrangement uses TRBV11-2 and TRBJ2-5; D is ambiguous. Trimming took off 0 bases at V and 7 bases at J, with 12 bases between the two ends. Per germline, CDR1 SGHAT and CDR2 FQNNGV. The CDR3 is made up of 14 amino acids. CDR3 DNA sequence: TGTGCCAGCAGCTTAGAAGGGTTGGTTGGGACCCAGTACTTC. Translation: CASSLEGLVGTQYF. The full variable domain, rest sourced from reference TRBV11-2 and TRBJ2-5, is EAGVAQSPRYKIIEKRQSVAFWCNPISGHATLYWYQQILGQGPKLLIQFQNNGVVDDSQLPKDRFSAERLKGVDSTLKIQPAKLEDSAVYLCASSLEGLVGTQYFGPGTRLLVL.

The J gene is TRBJ2-3, the V gene TRBV20-1, with D perhaps being TRBD1 or TRBD2 (5 bases each). Deletions cut 0 bases from V and 8 bases from J, with 18 bases between. The CDR3 has 15 residues. CDR1 is DFQATT and CDR2 is SNEGSKA in the germline V gene (reference sequence). CDR3 sequence reads: CSARDWGKLEGTQYF. The CDR3 nucleotides read TGCAGTGCTAGAGATTGGGGGAAATTAGAGGGTACGCAGTATTTT.

This clonotype was seen more than once but under ten times. V and J are TRBV20-1 and TRBJ2-1; D possibly corresponds to TRBD2 (6 bases). This CDR3 spans 14 amino acids. Trimming cost V 1 base and J 7 bases, with 14 bases left between them. Germline V gives CDR1 DFQATT, CDR2 SNEGSKA (reference sequence). CDR3 in DNA: TGCAGTGCTAGAGTAGCGGCAATCAGGAATGAGCAGTTCTTC. Protein: CSARVAAIRNEQFF.

To note about this clonotype: Relative to the germline gene, one junction end is altered; a read error may explain this. V and J are TRBV7-2 and TRBJ1-2; the D is unclear. Per the germline V gene, CDR1 is SGHTA and CDR2 is FQGNSA. The CDR3 extends over 14 amino acids. In DNA, the CDR3 is TGTGCCAGCAGCTTGCAGGTGGATTACTATGGCTATACCTTC. Translating it yields CASSLQVDYYGYTF.

The rearrangement uses TRBV7-2 and TRBJ2-3, with D unclear. CDR3 length: 14 amino acids. V was trimmed by 4 bases and J by 6 bases, leaving 14 bases between them. From germline, CDR1 is SGHTA and CDR2 FQGNSA. CDR3 sequence (DNA): TGTGCCAGCAGCTCTGGCGGTTCCAGGGATACGCAGTATTTT. Encoded protein: CASSSGGSRDTQYF. The full variable domain, completed using reference TRBV7-2 and TRBJ2-3, is GAGVSQSPSNKVTEKGKDVELRCDPISGHTALYWYRQSLGQGLEFLIYFQGNSAPDKSGLPSDRFSAERTGGSVSTLTIQRTQQEDSAVYLCASSSGGSRDTQYFGPGTRLTVL.

This clonotype has a count of ten or more. The chain couples TRBV9 to TRBJ2-7; D is perhaps TRBD1 (5 bases). The CDR3 is 12 residues long. The V end was cut by 0 bases, the J end by 6 bases, with 7 bases between. Germline-derived CDR1 and CDR2 are SGDLS and YYNGEE. CDR3 amino acids: CASSVGGGEQYF. The CDR3 nucleotides are TGTGCCAGCAGCGTAGGGGGCGGCGAGCAGTACTTC.

CDR3 amino acids: CASSQGADGYYEQYF. CDR3 nucleotide sequence: TGTGCCAGCAGCCAAGGAGCGGACGGATACTACGAGCAGTACTTC. This chain connects TRBV4-2 to TRBJ2-7; TRBD2 might be the D (5 bases). CDR3 length: 15 residues. Per the germline V gene, CDR1 is LGHNA and CDR2 is YNFKEQ. V gave up 1 base and J gave up 3 bases, with 13 bases separating them.

This clonotype has a count of ten or more. V is TRBV7-2 and J is TRBJ2-7; D unresolved. CDR3 length equals 12 residues. Deletions cut 5 bases from V and 7 bases from J, with 12 bases between. Germline CDR1 is SGHTA and CDR2 is FQGNSA. DNA for the CDR3: TGTGCCAGCAGCCCCTGGGAAGGGGAGCAGTACTTC. It translates to CASSPWEGEQYF.

The genes are TRBV12-3 or TRBV12-4 and TRBJ1-1; TRBD1 agrees at 7 bases. With V trimmed by 5 bases and J by 11 bases, 11 bases remained unmatched. The CDR3 contains 13 residues. Here the CDR3 DNA reads TGTGCCAGCAGTCCTACTGGACAGGCTGGGGCTTTCTTT. It encodes CASSPTGQAGAFF.

The sample holds a few counts of this clonotype. This sequence joins TRBV5-1 and TRBJ2-3; D ambiguous. V lost 5 bases to trimming and J lost 6 bases, with 7 bases between them. Germline CDR1 SGHRS, CDR2 YFSETQ. This CDR3 spans 11 amino acids. Here the CDR3 DNA reads TGCGCCAGCAGGTCTGAGGATACGCAGTATTTT. This gives the protein CASRSEDTQYF.

The V gene is TRBV7-2, the J gene TRBJ2-1, with TRBD2 matching over 8 bases. V lost 4 bases and J lost 2; bases outside the gene matches: 1. Looked up from germline, CDR1 is SGHTA and CDR2 is FQGNSA. The CDR3 has 14 amino acids. The CDR3 sequence: CASSWTSTYNEQFF. CDR3 bases: TGTGCCAGCAGCTGGACTAGCACCTACAATGAGCAGTTCTTC.

V is TRBV13 and J is TRBJ2-1; possibly TRBD1 for D (5 bases). V was cut by 0 bases and J by 7 bases, with 13 bases left in between. CDR1 PRHDT and CDR2 FYEKMQ come from the germline V gene (reference sequence). The CDR3 runs to 15 residues. The CDR3 loop is CASSLGQYPGNEQFF. The CDR3 DNA is TGTGCCAGCAGCTTAGGGCAGTATCCAGGGAATGAGCAGTTCTTC.

The J gene is TRBJ2-3, the V gene TRBV12-3 or TRBV12-4, with D tentatively TRBD2 (5 bases). The germline V and J ends were trimmed by 5 bases and 4 bases, with 13 bases remaining between them. CDR3 size: 14 residues. The CDR3 is CASSVIARSDTQYF. The CDR3 nucleotides are TGTGCCAGCAGTGTCATAGCGAGATCAGATACGCAGTATTTT.